These 15 T cell receptor beta chains came from one sample sequenced in a study of CD8 T cells in ankylosing spondylitis. General study points: Made up of eight or nine highly homologous variants, a TCR beta motif appeared characteristic of ankylosing spondylitis blood.

Each CDR3 protein gets one entry after TCRdb re-called the 5' RACE reads with MiXCR. The table lists about 540,000 distinct CDR3 sequences, 9.5% to 15% of them singletons. Their antigens are not known. The sequenced sample was blood, either unsorted or a sorted T cell fraction (not recorded which). These receptors were obtained from a male donor with ankylosing spondylitis.

The chain employs TRBV20-1 and TRBJ2-5; D is possibly TRBD1 (6 bases). CDR3 length: 13 amino acids. In germline, CDR1 is DFQATT, CDR2 SNEGSKA (reference sequence). Trimming removed 3 bases at V and 1 base at J, with 9 bases between. CDR3 in amino acids: CSARTGLQETQYF. Here the CDR3 DNA reads TGCAGTGCTAGGACAGGACTCCAAGAGACCCAGTACTTC.

This clonotype appeared a few times. This chain uses TRBV11-1 with TRBJ2-3; the match to TRBD2 covers 12 bases. Germline V gene sequence: CDR1 SGHAT, CDR2 FQDESV (reference sequence). The CDR3 contains 19 residues. Trimming took 3 bases from V and 6 from J; bases not matched to a gene: 16. CDR3: CASSLWGPPGLAGTDTQYF. DNA of the CDR3: TGTGCCAGCAGCTTGTGGGGGCCCCCAGGACTAGCGGGAACGGATACGCAGTATTTT.

This chain connects TRBV2 to TRBJ2-7; possible D gene TRBD1, 5 bases. Trimming stripped 2 bases from V and 3 bases from J, with 11 bases between. This CDR3 spans 14 amino acids. Germline V gives CDR1 SNHLY, CDR2 FYNNEI. As DNA, the CDR3 is TGTGCCAGCAGTGAAACAGGCTACTTCTACGAGCAGTACGTC. Protein: CASSETGYFYEQYV.

This clonotype was recorded many times. The V and J genes are TRBV5-5 and TRBJ1-5; D possibly corresponds to TRBD1 (6 bases). Germline-derived CDR1 and CDR2 are SGHKS and YYEKEE (reference sequence). V lost 4 bases and J 0 bases, leaving 11 bases between the germline ends. This CDR3 has 15 amino acids. The DNA for the CDR3 is TGTGCCAGCAGCGTGCAGGGGAATAGCAATCAGCCCCAGCATTTT. Its protein product is CASSVQGNSNQPQHF.

The J gene is TRBJ1-2, the V gene TRBV7-2; the D is unclear. Germline V CDR1 and CDR2: SGHTA, FQGNSA. This CDR3 is built from 12 residues. The ends were cut back, 3 bases at V and 8 bases at J, with 10 bases in the middle. CDR3 DNA: TGTGCCAGCAGCTTTAATCGAGGCGGCTACACCTTC. This encodes CASSFNRGGYTF.

The gene calls are TRBV7-8 and TRBJ2-7; no reliable D call. The CDR3 totals 17 residues. The ends were cut back, 3 bases at V and 2 bases at J, with 20 bases in the middle. CDR1 is SGHVS and CDR2 is FQNEAQ in the germline V gene. CDR3 region: CASSLASTKDLTYEQYF. The CDR3 nucleotides read TGTGCCAGCAGCTTGGCGAGTACGAAGGACCTGACCTACGAGCAGTACTTC.

The chain employs TRBV5-1 and TRBJ2-2; D is unresolved. The germline gives CDR1 SGHRS, CDR2 YFSETQ. V was cut by 0 bases and J by 7 bases, with 10 bases left in between. The CDR3 sequence is 14 residues long. In DNA, the CDR3 is TGCGCCAGCAGCTTGGTTGCTGAAAACGGGGAGCTGTTTTTT. The encoded protein is CASSLVAENGELFF.

This clonotype was counted only a few times. The J gene is TRBJ2-1, the V gene TRBV2; tentative D call: TRBD1 (6 bases). The germline V gene encodes CDR1 SNHLY and CDR2 FYNNEI. This CDR3 comprises 13 residues. Trimming cost V 7 bases and J 4 bases, with 11 bases left between them. This CDR3 is CASIGGLYNEQFF. The CDR3 nucleotides read TGTGCCAGCATAGGGGGTCTATACAATGAGCAGTTCTTC.

The chain couples TRBV12-3 or TRBV12-4 to TRBJ1-5, with D possibly matching TRBD1 (6 bases). V was cut by 8 bases and J by 7 bases, with 21 bases left in between. This CDR3 is built from 15 residues. The chain's CDR3 is CASCWGPGEGQPQHF. The CDR3 DNA is TGTGCCAGCTGTTGGGGGCCCGGTGAGGGGCAGCCCCAGCATTTT.

The rearrangement links TRBV6-2 or TRBV6-3 to TRBJ2-7; the match to TRBD2 covers 10 bases. Per the germline V gene, CDR1 is MNHEY and CDR2 is SVGEGT. The J segment lost 3 bases and the V segment lost 5 bases, leaving 7 bases of the junction unmatched. The length of the CDR3 is 15 residues. DNA for the CDR3: TGTGCCAGCAGTATGGGGACTAGCGTTTACTACGAGCAGTACGTC. Translating it yields CASSMGTSVYYEQYV.

This clonotype has just a few counts. The gene calls are TRBV12-3 or TRBV12-4 and TRBJ2-1, with 9 bases matching TRBD2. This CDR3 spans 14 amino acids. Trimming took 2 bases from V and 8 from J; bases not matched to a gene: 4. CDR3 sequence (DNA): TGTGCCAGCAGTTTAATAGCGGGAGTCGATGAGCAGTTCTTC. Protein: CASSLIAGVDEQFF.

In this sample, this clonotype turned up a few times. CDR3: CASSGTVNTGELFF. CDR3 DNA: TGTGCCAGCAGCGGGACAGTGAACACCGGGGAGCTGTTTTTT. The V call is TRBV7-2, the J call TRBJ2-2; TRBD1 matches 7 bases. The CDR3 is 14 residues long. Germline CDR1 and CDR2: SGHTA and FQGNSA. V was pared by 5 bases and J by 1 base, with 1 base of the junction left unmatched.

This chain uses TRBV12-3 or TRBV12-4 with TRBJ2-1; D may be TRBD1 (6 bases). The CDR3 covers 12 residues. V lost 3 bases and J lost 10, with 10 bases in between. The CDR3 nucleotides read TGTGCCAGCAGTTTTTCTACAGGGGAGCAGTTCTTC. It translates to CASSFSTGEQFF.

In its sample, this clonotype was seen a few times. The rearrangement uses TRBV7-8 and TRBJ2-3, with no clear D. V lost 1 base and J lost 7, with 12 bases in between. Germline V CDR1 and CDR2: SGHVS, FQNEAQ. The CDR3 is made up of 14 amino acids. This CDR3 is CASSLGGGQNTQYF. The CDR3 DNA follows: TGTGCCAGCAGCTTAGGCGGTGGGCAAAATACGCAGTATTTT.

This clonotype was counted ten times or more. The chain combines TRBV6-5 with TRBJ1-5; D ambiguous. The ends were cut back, 0 bases at V and 2 bases at J, with 8 bases in the middle. The CDR3 is 15 amino acids. Germline lookup yields CDR1 MNHEY and CDR2 SVGAGI. CDR3 sequence reads: CASSYSGHGNQPQHF. Here the CDR3 DNA reads TGTGCCAGCAGTTACTCAGGGCACGGCAATCAGCCCCAGCATTTT.